This T cell receptor (beta chain) was captured by sequencing in a study of graft-versus-host responses after intestinal transplantation. Study-wide context: Grafts were multivisceral, liver-intestinal, or isolated intestinal. For two to four years after anti-thymocyte globulin induction, all recipients took tacrolimus and steroids.

Points from the study as a whole: Some GvH clones appeared in ileal mucosa or blood before recipient bone marrow. The study associated peak circulating GvH clone levels with early post-transplant HvG declines.

The CDR3 has 16 residues. V lost 2 bases and J lost 0, with 12 bases in between. CDR1 MGHRA and CDR2 YSYEKL come from the germline V gene. Sequencing used immunoSEQ multiplex PCR; TCRdb keeps in-frame clones, though not all of them. This sample yields 90,000 or so clones, of which around 83% are seen a single time; 0.75% to 0.85% belongs to the top ten. A word on this clone: What it binds is unknown.

The sequences come from unstimulated CD4+ T cells sorted from spleen or lymph node cells, collected before intestinal transplant. This chain uses TRBV4-1 with TRBJ2-3; no clear D gene. This receptor was identified in a human donor who received an intestinal transplant. The CDR3 DNA reads TGCGCCAGCAGCCAATTGACATTTCCCAGCACAGATACGCAGTATTTT. Translated: CASSQLTFPSTDTQYF.